The 23 T cell receptor beta chains in this list originate from one sample, sequenced in a study of cytomegalovirus exposure and HLA in healthy donors. Researchers ran the PCR with 60 Vbeta and 13 Jbeta primers. The protocol was immunoSEQ multiplex PCR, while the TCRdb copy is restricted to in-frame clones and leaves out a portion. The sample lists 150,000 to 200,000 clones; around nine tenths were seen once. The sequenced material came from PBMCs. These TCRs come from a woman aged 18-29 years in good health and CMV-seronegative.

The CDR3 sequence is CASSQWLGGGYYNEQFF. CDR3 sequence (DNA): TGTGCCAGCAGCCAATGGCTCGGCGGGGGTTACTACAATGAGCAGTTCTTC. The gene calls are TRBV4-2 and TRBJ2-1, with 7 bases fitting TRBD2. The CDR3 extends over 17 amino acids. The V gene's germline CDR1 is LGHNA and CDR2 YNFKEQ. Unmatched junction bases numbered 10, after V lost 2 bases and J lost 3 bases.

The rearrangement links TRBV7-2 to TRBJ1-5; 7 bases match TRBD1. CDR1 and CDR2 from the germline V gene are SGHTA and FQGNSA. After removal of 6 bases from V and 4 bases from J, the junction contained 6 bases not matched to a gene. The CDR3 loop spans 14 amino acids. CDR3 coding DNA: TGTGCCAGCAGTTCGGGACAGCAAAATCAGCCCCAGCATTTT. Translation: CASSSGQQNQPQHF.

The chain links TRBV2 to TRBJ1-2; 8 bases are a match to TRBD1. V was pared by 8 bases and J by 6 bases, with 11 bases of the junction left unmatched. Germline-derived CDR1 and CDR2 are SNHLY and FYNNEI. The length of the CDR3 is 14 residues. The CDR3 region is CASGAGQVEDGYTF. CDR3 coding DNA: TGTGCCAGCGGGGCGGGACAGGTTGAGGATGGCTACACCTTC.

The CDR3 bases are TGTGCCAGTACCGCCGGGGACAGTGGCACAGATACGCAGTATTTT. Translated, it gives CASTAGDSGTDTQYF. The rearrangement joins TRBV19 to TRBJ2-3, with TRBD1 identical over 7 bases. The V gene's germline CDR1 is LNHDA and CDR2 SQIVND (reference sequence). V was pared by 7 bases and J by 1 base, with 8 bases of the junction left unmatched. The CDR3 is 15 residues long.

This clone came up once. V is TRBV28 and J is TRBJ2-7; 11 bases align to TRBD2. CDR3 length: 14 amino acids. V shed 7 bases, J shed 4 bases, and the junction held 6 bases outside the gene matches. The germline gives CDR1 MDHEN, CDR2 SYDVKM. CDR3: CASNPSGGTYEQYF. Written as DNA, the CDR3 is TGTGCCAGCAACCCTAGCGGGGGGACTTACGAGCAGTACTTC.

The gene calls are TRBV7-9 and TRBJ1-1; D gene unclear. In germline, CDR1 is SEHNR, CDR2 FQNEAQ (reference sequence). The CDR3 consists of 13 residues. V was trimmed by 7 bases and J by 4 bases, leaving 13 bases between them. The CDR3 DNA is TGTGCCAGCACCATGATCGGGGTCACTGAAGCTTTCTTT. Protein sequence: CASTMIGVTEAFF.

The chain combines TRBV21-1 with TRBJ1-1. TRBV21-1 represents a pseudogene. This CDR3 is 9 amino acids long. CDR3 amino acids: CATREKVFF. The CDR3 DNA is TGTGCCACCAGGGAGAAGGTTTTCTTT.

This clone was seen only a few times. V is TRBV6-5 and J is TRBJ2-7, with 12 bases matching TRBD2. Germline V gene data show CDR1 as MNHEY and CDR2 as SVGAGI. Trimming removed 6 bases from V and 5 bases from J; junction bases left unmatched: 5. The CDR3 loop spans 14 amino acids. The CDR3 bases are TGTGCCAGCAGGTTACTAGCGGGAGGCCACGAGCAGTACTTC. Amino acid sequence: CASRLLAGGHEQYF.

This sequence joins TRBV4-2 and TRBJ1-4, with 7 bases identical to TRBD1. CDR3 length equals 21 residues. V was clipped by 0 bases and J by 8 bases; unmatched bases: 24. CDR1 is LGHNA and CDR2 is YNFKEQ in the germline V gene. As DNA, the CDR3 is TGTGCCAGCAGCCAAGATCCCCAGGACAGGTTCGACGTCCCTCTGGAGGAAAAACTGTTTTTT. The encoded protein is CASSQDPQDRFDVPLEEKLFF.

The rearrangement uses TRBV2 and TRBJ2-2, with 8 bases lining up with TRBD1. V shed 7 bases, J shed 5 bases, and the junction held 6 bases outside the gene matches. Germline V gene sequence: CDR1 SNHLY, CDR2 FYNNEI. This CDR3 has 14 residues. Here the CDR3 reads CASTLRGPTGELFF. The CDR3, as DNA: TGTGCCAGCACTCTCAGGGGGCCAACCGGGGAGCTGTTTTTT.

There are a few counts of this clone. The chain recombines TRBV18 with TRBJ2-7, with 10 bases identical to TRBD2. The V gene's germline CDR1 is KGHSH and CDR2 LQKENI. This CDR3 spans 17 amino acids. With V trimmed by 3 bases and J by 2 bases, 10 bases remained unmatched. The DNA of the CDR3 is TGTGCCAGCTCACCTCTAGCGGGGGTCCTCAGACCCTACGAGCAGTACTTC. Residues: CASSPLAGVLRPYEQYF. Filled out from reference TRBV18 and TRBJ2-7, the complete variable domain reads NAGVMQNPRHLVRRRGQEARLRCSPMKGHSHVYWYRQLPEEGLKFMVYLQKENIIDESGMPKERFSAEFPKEGPSILRIQQVVRGDSAAYFCASSPLAGVLRPYEQYFGPGTRLTVT.

This clone appeared a few times. The genes are TRBV9 and TRBJ2-7, with 10 bases that match TRBD1. J gave up 3 bases and V 4 bases, and 10 bases lay outside the gene matches. This CDR3 is 16 amino acids long. Per germline, CDR1 SGDLS and CDR2 YYNGEE. CDR3 protein: CASSPWDRGLHYEQYF. CDR3 nucleotides: TGTGCCAGCAGCCCATGGGACAGGGGCCTCCACTACGAGCAGTACTTC. The entire variable domain, with the rest obtained from reference TRBV9 and TRBJ2-7, is as follows: DSGVTQTPKHLITATGQRVTLRCSPRSGDLSVYWYQQSLDQGLQFLIQYYNGEERAKGNILERFSAQQFPDLHSELNLSSLELGDSALYFCASSPWDRGLHYEQYFGPGTRLTVT.

The rearrangement links TRBV29-1 to TRBJ2-7, with a possible D match to TRBD2 (6 bases). Looked up from germline, CDR1 is SQVTM and CDR2 is ANQGSEA. The CDR3 totals 11 residues. With 2 bases removed from V and 9 bases from J, the gap between germline ends came to 11 bases. This CDR3 is CSVESSEMQYF. The CDR3 coding sequence is TGCAGCGTTGAATCTAGCGAAATGCAGTACTTC.

This chain connects TRBV29-1 to TRBJ1-1; 7 positions agree with TRBD1. The germline V gene encodes CDR1 SQVTM and CDR2 ANQGSEA. The CDR3 length is 11 residues. V lost 6 bases to trimming and J lost 4 bases; unmatched junction nucleotides: 2. The CDR3 region is CSVNRGTEAFF. The CDR3, as DNA: TGCAGCGTCAACAGGGGCACTGAAGCTTTCTTT.

V usage is TRBV5-1 and J usage is TRBJ2-3, with D perhaps matching TRBD1 (6 bases). Germline values: CDR1 SGHRS, CDR2 YFSETQ. The V gene lost 3 bases and the J gene lost 2 bases, with 10 bases spanning the gap. This CDR3 is 14 amino acids long. CDR3 protein: CASSWTENTDTQYF. CDR3 coding DNA: TGCGCCAGCAGCTGGACAGAGAACACAGATACGCAGTATTTT.

This CDR3 reads CAWGPMDRYEQYF. CDR3 nucleotides: TGTGCCTGGGGGCCGATGGACAGGTACGAGCAGTACTTC. The chain joins TRBV30 to TRBJ2-7; 7 bases map to TRBD1. The CDR3 sequence is 13 residues long. Per the germline V gene, CDR1 is GTSNPN and CDR2 is SVGIG (reference sequence). Trimming cost V 5 bases and J 4 bases; bases outside gene matches: 8.

The chain is built from TRBV30 and TRBJ1-5; the D is unclear. The CDR3 loop spans 14 amino acids. V gave up 4 bases and J gave up 0 bases, with 10 bases separating them. Germline V gene lookup returns CDR1 GTSNPN and CDR2 SVGIG (reference sequence). The CDR3 loop is CAWNRGLSNQPQHF. The CDR3 DNA follows: TGTGCCTGGAACAGAGGGCTTAGCAATCAGCCCCAGCATTTT.

The J gene is TRBJ1-1, the V gene TRBV29-1; tentatively, D is TRBD1 (6 bases). CDR1 is SQVTM, CDR2 ANQGSEA, per germline. The CDR3 runs 13 residues. V dropped 6 bases and J dropped 4 bases, with 15 bases sitting between them. The CDR3 nucleotides read TGCAGCGTAGGGGGGGCCCCGAGCACTGAAGCTTTCTTT. This gives the protein CSVGGAPSTEAFF.

The CDR3 sequence: CASSSQEAQHF. CDR3 DNA: TGTGCCAGCAGTAGTCAAGAGGCCCAGCATTTT. The genes are TRBV6-6 and TRBJ1-5; D is undetermined. The germline CDR1 and CDR2 sequences are MNHNY and SVGAGI (reference sequence). The CDR3 totals 11 residues. Trimming left V 5 bases short and J 11 bases short, with 10 bases between.

This chain connects TRBV6-6 to TRBJ1-2, with D hard to call. CDR1 is MNHNY and CDR2 is SVGAGI in the germline V gene (reference sequence). The ends were cut back, 2 bases at V and 2 bases at J, with 12 bases in the middle. There are 15 residues in the CDR3. DNA of the CDR3: TGTGCCAGCAGTTACGAACAGAGGGTAAACTATGGCTACACCTTC. Amino acid sequence: CASSYEQRVNYGYTF.

The genes are TRBV5-1 and TRBJ2-3; the D gene is possibly TRBD2 (6 bases). The V and J ends lost 0 bases and 2 bases respectively, with 7 bases between them. The CDR3 sequence is 14 residues long. Germline CDR1 reads SGHRS; CDR2 reads YFSETQ. In nucleotides, the CDR3 is TGCGCCAGCAGCTTGGGGGAGGTCACAGATACGCAGTATTTT. Its translation is CASSLGEVTDTQYF.

In its sample, this clone was seen a few times. V is TRBV4-3 and J is TRBJ1-4, with 7 bases fitting TRBD1. This CDR3 contains 14 residues. V dropped 0 bases and J dropped 10; count of bases not matched to a gene: 5. Germline CDR1 and CDR2: LGHNA and YSLEER. The CDR3 protein is CASSQDTGVRKLFF. For the CDR3, the DNA is TGCGCCAGCAGCCAAGATACAGGGGTTCGAAAACTGTTTTTT.

This rearrangement joins TRBV7-9 to TRBJ1-2; D gene unclear. The CDR3 has 13 amino acids. Per germline, CDR1 SEHNR and CDR2 FQNEAQ (reference sequence). V lost 0 bases and J lost 11, with 13 bases in between. The CDR3 region is CASSLAEGGFYTF. The CDR3 nucleotides read TGTGCCAGCAGCTTAGCGGAAGGAGGGTTTTACACCTTC.